A single TCR beta chain is shown here with its context. Its specificity is unknown. Sequenced by immunoSEQ multiplex PCR; TCRdb stores in-frame clones only, minus some. The top ten hold about 0.83% of the sample, which has more than 65,000 clones, 75% to 90% seen once. Per the germline V gene, CDR1 is LNHDA and CDR2 is SQIVND (reference sequence). This CDR3 is built from 15 residues. Trimming took 2 bases from V and 3 from J, leaving 13 bases between them. This sample was included in a study of OX40 agonist ivuxolimab in advanced cancers. Turning to the study itself: Patients with hepatocellular carcinoma, melanoma, renal cell or head and neck cancer made up the dose-escalation patients. Study-wide findings and caveats: Some of the lowest clonal expansion was seen in partial responders at 0.1-3.0 mg/kg. Clones of CD4+ and CD8+ blood T cells grew by week 6 at doses of 0.1 to 3.0 mg/kg.

This clonotype was obtained from an adult with an advanced solid tumor such as melanoma, head and neck, liver or kidney cancer. The chain uses TRBV19 and TRBJ1-2, with TRBD1 as a possible D gene (5 bases). The material sequenced was CD4+ or CD8+ T cells sorted from blood, taken in a trial of the OX40 agonist ivuxolimab. CDR3 DNA: TGTGCCAGTAGTATACTCTACAGCAGGGACTATGGCTACACCTTC. It translates to CASSILYSRDYGYTF.